The present T cell receptor (beta chain) was sequenced within a study of T cell changes during pregnancy in multiple sclerosis. Using immunoSEQ multiplex PCR, the repertoire was profiled, and TCRdb retains in-frame clones only, with some absent. This table holds about 100,000 clones, approximately 90% found once. Trimming removed 1 base at V and 4 bases at J, with 18 bases between. CDR3 size: 16 residues. CDR1 and CDR2 from the germline V gene are SGHDT and YYEEEE. The receptor was isolated from a female donor with multiple sclerosis, enrolled in a pregnancy study. Sequences were derived from peripheral blood, sampled after pregnancy. The J gene is TRBJ2-7, the V gene TRBV5-6; no firm D call. Written as DNA, the CDR3 is TGTGCCAGCAGCTTGTCTACAGTACGCTTCGATTACGAGCAGTACTTC. Encoded protein: CASSLSTVRFDYEQYF.